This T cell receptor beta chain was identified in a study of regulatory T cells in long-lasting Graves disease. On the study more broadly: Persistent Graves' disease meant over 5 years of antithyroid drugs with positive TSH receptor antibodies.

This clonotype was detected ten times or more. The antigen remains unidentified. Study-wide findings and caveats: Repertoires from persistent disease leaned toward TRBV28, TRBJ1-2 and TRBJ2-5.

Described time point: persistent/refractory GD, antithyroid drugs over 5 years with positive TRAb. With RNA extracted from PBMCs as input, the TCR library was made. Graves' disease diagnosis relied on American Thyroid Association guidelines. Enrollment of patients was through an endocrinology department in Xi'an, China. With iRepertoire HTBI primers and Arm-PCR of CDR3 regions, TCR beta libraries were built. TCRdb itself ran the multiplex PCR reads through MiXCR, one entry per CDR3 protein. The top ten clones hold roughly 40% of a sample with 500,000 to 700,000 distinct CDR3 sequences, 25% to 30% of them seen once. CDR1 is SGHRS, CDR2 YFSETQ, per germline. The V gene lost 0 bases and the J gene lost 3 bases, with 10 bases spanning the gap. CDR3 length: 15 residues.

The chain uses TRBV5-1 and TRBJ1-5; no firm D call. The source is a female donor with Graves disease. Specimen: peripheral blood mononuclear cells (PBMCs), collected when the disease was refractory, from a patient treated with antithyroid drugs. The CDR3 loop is CASSLDSGYNQPQHF. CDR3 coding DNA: TGCGCCAGCAGCTTGGATTCAGGCTACAATCAGCCCCAGCATTTT.